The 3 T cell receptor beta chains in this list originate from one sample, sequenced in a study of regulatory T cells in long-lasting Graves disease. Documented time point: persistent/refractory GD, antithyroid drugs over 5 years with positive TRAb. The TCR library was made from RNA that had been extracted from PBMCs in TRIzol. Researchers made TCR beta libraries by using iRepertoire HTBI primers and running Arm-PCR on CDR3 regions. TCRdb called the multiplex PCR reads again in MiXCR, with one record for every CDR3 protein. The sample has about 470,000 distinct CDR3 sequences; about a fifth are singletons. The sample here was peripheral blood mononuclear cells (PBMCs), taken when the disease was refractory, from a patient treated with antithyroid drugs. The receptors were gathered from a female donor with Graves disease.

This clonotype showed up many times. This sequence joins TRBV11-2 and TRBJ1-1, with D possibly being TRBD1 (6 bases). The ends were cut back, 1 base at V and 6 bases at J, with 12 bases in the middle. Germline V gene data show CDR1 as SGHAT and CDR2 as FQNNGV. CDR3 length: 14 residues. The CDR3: CASSLGLGAAEAFF. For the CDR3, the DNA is TGTGCCAGCAGCTTAGGACTGGGGGCGGCTGAAGCTTTCTTT.

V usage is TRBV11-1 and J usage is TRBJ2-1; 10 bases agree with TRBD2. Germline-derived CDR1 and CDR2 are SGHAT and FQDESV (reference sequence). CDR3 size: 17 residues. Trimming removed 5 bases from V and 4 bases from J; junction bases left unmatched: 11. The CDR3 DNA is TGTGCCAGCAGCAAAGTAGGACTAGCGGACTCATACAATGAGCAGTTCTTC. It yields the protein CASSKVGLADSYNEQFF.

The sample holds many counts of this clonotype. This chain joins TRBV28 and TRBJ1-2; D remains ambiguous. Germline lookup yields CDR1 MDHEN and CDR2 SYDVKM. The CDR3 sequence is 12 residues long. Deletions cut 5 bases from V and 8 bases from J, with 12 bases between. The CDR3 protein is CASSARTGGYTF. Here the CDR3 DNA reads TGTGCCAGCAGTGCCAGGACCGGGGGCTACACCTTC.